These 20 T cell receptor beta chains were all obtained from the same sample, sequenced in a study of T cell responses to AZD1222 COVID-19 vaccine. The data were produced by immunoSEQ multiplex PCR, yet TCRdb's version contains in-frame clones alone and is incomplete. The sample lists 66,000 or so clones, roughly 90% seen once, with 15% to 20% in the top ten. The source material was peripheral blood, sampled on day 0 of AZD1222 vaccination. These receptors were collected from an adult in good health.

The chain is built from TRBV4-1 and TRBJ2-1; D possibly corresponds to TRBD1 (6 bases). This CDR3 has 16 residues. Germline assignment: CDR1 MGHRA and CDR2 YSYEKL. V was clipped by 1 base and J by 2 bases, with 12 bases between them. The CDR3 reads CASSQGRGSAYNEQFF. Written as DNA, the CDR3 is TGCGCCAGCAGCCAAGGTAGGGGGAGCGCCTACAATGAGCAGTTCTTC.

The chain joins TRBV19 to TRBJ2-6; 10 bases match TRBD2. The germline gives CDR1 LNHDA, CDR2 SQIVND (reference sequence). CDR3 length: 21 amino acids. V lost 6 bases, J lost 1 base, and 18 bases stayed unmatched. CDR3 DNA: TGTGCCAGTAGCCCGGGACTAGCGTTGTTACTACCACCTTCTGGGGCCAACGTCCTGACTTTC. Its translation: CASSPGLALLLPPSGANVLTF.

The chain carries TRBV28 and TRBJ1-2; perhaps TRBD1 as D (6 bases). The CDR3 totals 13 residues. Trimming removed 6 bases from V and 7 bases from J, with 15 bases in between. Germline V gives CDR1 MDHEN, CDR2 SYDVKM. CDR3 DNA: TGTGCCAGCAGGACATCTGGACAGTCTGGCTACACCTTC. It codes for CASRTSGQSGYTF.

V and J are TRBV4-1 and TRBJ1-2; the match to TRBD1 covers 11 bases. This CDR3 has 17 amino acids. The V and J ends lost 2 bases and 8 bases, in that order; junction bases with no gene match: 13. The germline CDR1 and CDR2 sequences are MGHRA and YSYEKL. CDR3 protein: CASSQPFLRDRGVGYTF. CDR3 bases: TGCGCCAGCAGCCAACCATTTCTCCGGGACAGGGGGGTCGGCTACACCTTC.

The CDR3 region has the DNA TGTGCCAGCAGTCGACAGGGTAGCAATCAGCCCCAGCATTTT. It codes for CASSRQGSNQPQHF. This chain links TRBV6-5 with TRBJ1-5; 7 bases agree with TRBD1. The trim removed 5 bases at V and 0 bases at J, leaving 1 base unmatched. CDR1 is MNHEY, CDR2 SVGAGI, per germline. The CDR3 contains 14 residues.

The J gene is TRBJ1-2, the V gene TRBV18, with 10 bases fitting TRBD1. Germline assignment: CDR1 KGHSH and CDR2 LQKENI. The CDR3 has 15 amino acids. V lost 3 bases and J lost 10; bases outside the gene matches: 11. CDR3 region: CASSPRQGANDAYTF. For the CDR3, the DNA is TGTGCCAGCTCACCCAGACAGGGGGCGAATGATGCCTACACCTTC.

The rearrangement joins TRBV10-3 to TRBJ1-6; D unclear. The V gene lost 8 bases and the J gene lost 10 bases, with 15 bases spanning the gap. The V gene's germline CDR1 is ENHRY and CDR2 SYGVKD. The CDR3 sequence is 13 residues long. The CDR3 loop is CAIAGQKESPLHF. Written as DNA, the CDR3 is TGTGCCATCGCTGGGCAGAAAGAATCACCCCTCCACTTT.

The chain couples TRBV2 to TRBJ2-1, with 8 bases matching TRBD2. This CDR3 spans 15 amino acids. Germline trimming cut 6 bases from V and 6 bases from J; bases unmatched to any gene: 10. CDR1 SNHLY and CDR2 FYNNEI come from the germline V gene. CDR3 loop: CASSLTGTSFNEQFF. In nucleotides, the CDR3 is TGTGCCAGCAGCCTCACCGGGACTAGTTTCAATGAGCAGTTCTTC. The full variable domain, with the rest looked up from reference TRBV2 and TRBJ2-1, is EPEVTQTPSHQVTQMGQEVILRCVPISNHLYFYWYRQILGQKVEFLVSFYNNEISEKSEIFDDQFSVERPDGSNFTLKIRSTKLEDSAMYFCASSLTGTSFNEQFFGPGTRLTVL.

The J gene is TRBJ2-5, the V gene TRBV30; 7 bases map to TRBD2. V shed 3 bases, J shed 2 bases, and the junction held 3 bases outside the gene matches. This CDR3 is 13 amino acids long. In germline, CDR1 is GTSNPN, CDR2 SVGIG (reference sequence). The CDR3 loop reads CAWSGGIQETQYF. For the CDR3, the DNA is TGTGCCTGGAGCGGGGGGATTCAAGAGACCCAGTACTTC.

The CDR3: CASSLVSDGNTEAFF. The CDR3 DNA reads TGTGCCAGCAGCTTAGTTTCAGACGGAAACACTGAAGCTTTCTTT. V is TRBV7-8 and J is TRBJ1-1; D gene uncertain. V lost 1 base to trimming and J lost 2 bases, with 11 bases between them. The CDR3 spans 15 residues. Looked up from germline, CDR1 is SGHVS and CDR2 is FQNEAQ.

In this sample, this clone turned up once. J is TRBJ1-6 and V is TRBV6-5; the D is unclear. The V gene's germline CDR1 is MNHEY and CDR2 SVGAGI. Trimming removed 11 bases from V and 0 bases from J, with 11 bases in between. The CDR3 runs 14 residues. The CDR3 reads CALGRSSYNSPLHF. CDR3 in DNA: TGTGCCCTCGGACGGAGCTCCTATAATTCACCCCTCCACTTT.

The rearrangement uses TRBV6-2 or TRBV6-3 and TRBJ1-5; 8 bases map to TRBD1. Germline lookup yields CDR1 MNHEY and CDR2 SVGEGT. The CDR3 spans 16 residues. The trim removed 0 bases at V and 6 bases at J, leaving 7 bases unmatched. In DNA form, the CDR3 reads TGTGCCAGCAGTTACTCCTGGGCAGGGGGCTCTCAGCCCCAGCATTTT. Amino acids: CASSYSWAGGSQPQHF.

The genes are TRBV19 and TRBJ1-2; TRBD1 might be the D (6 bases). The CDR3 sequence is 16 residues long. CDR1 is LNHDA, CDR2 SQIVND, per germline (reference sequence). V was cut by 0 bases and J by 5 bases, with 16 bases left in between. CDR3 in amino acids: CASSIDEGDPSYGYTF. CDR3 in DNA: TGTGCCAGTAGTATAGATGAGGGGGATCCATCGTATGGCTACACCTTC.

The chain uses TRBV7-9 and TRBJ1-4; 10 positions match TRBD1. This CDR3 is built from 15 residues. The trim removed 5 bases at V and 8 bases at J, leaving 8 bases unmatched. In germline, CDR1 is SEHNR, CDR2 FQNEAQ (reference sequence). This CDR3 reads CASSLRQGAREKLFF. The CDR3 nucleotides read TGTGCCAGCAGCCTCCGACAGGGGGCAAGAGAAAAACTGTTTTTT.

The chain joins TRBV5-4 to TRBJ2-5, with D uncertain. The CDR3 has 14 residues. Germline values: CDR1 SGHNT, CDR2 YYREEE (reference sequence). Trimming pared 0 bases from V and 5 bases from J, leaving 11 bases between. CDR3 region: CASSLEGYWETQYF. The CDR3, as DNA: TGTGCCAGCAGCTTGGAGGGTTATTGGGAGACCCAGTACTTC.

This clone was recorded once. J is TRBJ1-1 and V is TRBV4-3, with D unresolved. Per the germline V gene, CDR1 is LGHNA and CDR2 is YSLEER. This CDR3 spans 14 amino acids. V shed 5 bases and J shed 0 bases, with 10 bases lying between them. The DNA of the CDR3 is TGCGCCAGCAGCTTTCGGGTTGTGAACACTGAAGCTTTCTTT. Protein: CASSFRVVNTEAFF.

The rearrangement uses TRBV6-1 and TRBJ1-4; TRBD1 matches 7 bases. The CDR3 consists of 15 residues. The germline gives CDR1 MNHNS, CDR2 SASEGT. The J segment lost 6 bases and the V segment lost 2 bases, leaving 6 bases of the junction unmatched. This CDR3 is CASSEYNRGDEKLFF. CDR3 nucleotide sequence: TGTGCCAGCAGTGAATATAACAGGGGAGATGAAAAACTGTTTTTT.

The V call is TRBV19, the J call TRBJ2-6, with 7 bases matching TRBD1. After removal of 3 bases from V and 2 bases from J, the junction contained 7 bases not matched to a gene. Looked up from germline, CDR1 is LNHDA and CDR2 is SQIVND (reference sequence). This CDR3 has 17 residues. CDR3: CASSIRTGGTGANVLTF. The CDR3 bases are TGTGCCAGTAGTATTCGGACAGGTGGGACTGGGGCCAACGTCCTGACTTTC.

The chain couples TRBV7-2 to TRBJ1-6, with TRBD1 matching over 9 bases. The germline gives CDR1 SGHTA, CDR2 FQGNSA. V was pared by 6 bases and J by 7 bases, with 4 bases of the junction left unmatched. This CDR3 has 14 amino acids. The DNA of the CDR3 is TGTGCCAGCAGAGGACAGGGGAGCAATTCACCCCTCCACTTT. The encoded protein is CASRGQGSNSPLHF.

The DNA of the CDR3 is TGTGCCAGCAGCCCGCTAGCGGGAGATAACACCGGGGAGCTGTTTTTT. Translation gives CASSPLAGDNTGELFF. This chain links TRBV7-3 with TRBJ2-2, with 10 bases identical to TRBD2. The CDR3 contains 16 residues. Per germline, CDR1 SGHTA and CDR2 FQGTGA. Trimming took 5 bases from V and 2 from J; bases not matched to a gene: 5.